Shown below are 18 T cell receptor beta chains from a single sample sequenced in a study of neurological immune-mediated disorders. From the 5' RACE reads, TCRdb called clonotypes with MiXCR, one entry per CDR3 protein. The sample shows 28,000 or so distinct CDR3 sequences, 12% of them seen only once. Sample: PBMCs. All receptors derive from a man in his 60s in good health.

This clonotype was detected many times. The V gene is TRBV2, the J gene TRBJ2-5; maybe TRBD1 (6 bases). V was shortened by 10 bases and J by 4 bases, with 13 bases between the two germline ends. This CDR3 spans 12 amino acids. The germline V gene has CDR1 SNHLY and CDR2 FYNNEI. Here the CDR3 DNA reads TGTGCCACCCTCCGGGACACAGAGACCCAGTACTTC. Its translation is CATLRDTETQYF.

This clonotype appeared many times. The V gene is TRBV12-3 or TRBV12-4, the J gene TRBJ2-6; maybe TRBD1 (5 bases). This CDR3 contains 15 residues. The V end was cut by 5 bases, the J end by 1 base, with 9 bases between. This CDR3 reads CASSPQGSGANVLTF. CDR3 coding DNA: TGTGCCAGCAGTCCCCAGGGTTCTGGGGCCAACGTCCTGACTTTC.

This clonotype came up many times. This chain uses TRBV4-1 with TRBJ2-1; 7 bases agree with TRBD1. V gave up 0 bases and J gave up 4 bases; unmatched junction bases: 3. From germline, CDR1 is MGHRA and CDR2 YSYEKL. This CDR3 is built from 15 residues. CDR3 residues: CASSQEGQKYNEQFF. The CDR3 nucleotides are TGCGCCAGCAGCCAAGAGGGACAGAAATACAATGAGCAGTTCTTC.

This clonotype is labeled as medium-sized. This rearrangement joins TRBV10-3 to TRBJ2-1; 11 nucleotides agree with TRBD2. The CDR3 consists of 14 residues. Trimming at V came to 9 bases and at J to 7 bases, leaving 8 bases not matched to a gene. Germline assignment: CDR1 ENHRY and CDR2 SYGVKD. The CDR3 spells CAITTSGIGNEQFF. The CDR3 DNA is TGTGCCATAACGACTAGCGGGATCGGGAATGAGCAGTTCTTC.

This clonotype was picked up many times. V and J are TRBV5-1 and TRBJ1-2; D is unresolved. Trimming left V 0 bases short and J 4 bases short, with 10 bases between. The CDR3 spans 14 residues. CDR1 and CDR2 from the germline V gene are SGHRS and YFSETQ. This CDR3 is CASSLVLGSYGYTF. The CDR3 nucleotides read TGCGCCAGCAGCTTGGTTTTAGGTTCCTATGGCTACACCTTC.

This clonotype showed up many times. The V gene is TRBV28, the J gene TRBJ1-2, with D hard to call. Trimming took off 6 bases at V and 0 bases at J, with 20 bases between the two ends. This CDR3 is built from 17 residues. CDR1 is MDHEN, CDR2 SYDVKM, per germline. CDR3 amino acids: CASRSTSPSGTNYGYTF. DNA of the CDR3: TGTGCCAGCAGAAGTACGAGTCCCAGCGGTACTAACTATGGCTACACCTTC.

The table lists this clonotype with many counts. The chain links TRBV5-1 to TRBJ1-2; the D gene is possibly TRBD1 (5 bases). This CDR3 is built from 14 residues. Trimming took 5 bases from V and 0 from J, leaving 11 bases between them. Germline V gene data show CDR1 as SGHRS and CDR2 as YFSETQ. CDR3 bases: TGCGCCAGCAGGCGGGACGTTGCTAACTATGGCTACACCTTC. Its protein product is CASRRDVANYGYTF.

This clonotype was seen more than once but under ten times. The chain links TRBV11-2 to TRBJ1-3, with 7 nucleotides matching TRBD1. CDR1 and CDR2 (germline): SGHAT, FQNNGV. This CDR3 comprises 15 residues. J was trimmed by 4 bases and V by 7 bases; bases with no gene match: 10. The CDR3 loop is CASTRQGSKGNTIYF. Here the CDR3 DNA reads TGTGCCAGCACCCGACAGGGTTCGAAAGGAAACACCATATATTTT.

Ten or more counts support this clonotype. The chain recombines TRBV7-2 with TRBJ1-2; D remains unclear. There are 17 residues in the CDR3. Per germline, CDR1 SGHTA and CDR2 FQGNSA. V was pared by 2 bases and J by 1 base, with 17 bases between. The CDR3 bases are TGTGCCAGCAGCTTAACGACCCTACCGCCTTTTAACTATGGCTACACCTTC. Its translation is CASSLTTLPPFNYGYTF. The full variable domain, with the rest looked up from reference TRBV7-2 and TRBJ1-2, is GAGVSQSPSNKVTEKGKDVELRCDPISGHTALYWYRQSLGQGLEFLIYFQGNSAPDKSGLPSDRFSAERTGGSVSTLTIQRTQQEDSAVYLCASSLTTLPPFNYGYTFGSGTRLTVV.

This clonotype was seen many times. V and J are TRBV20-1 and TRBJ1-2, with D hard to call. Trimming shortened V by 0 bases and J by 6 bases, and 17 bases separated the two germline ends. The germline gives CDR1 DFQATT, CDR2 SNEGSKA (reference sequence). The CDR3 has 15 amino acids. The CDR3 reads CSARDSWVRRDGYTF. The CDR3 coding sequence is TGCAGTGCTAGAGACAGCTGGGTCCGTCGGGATGGCTACACCTTC.

This clonotype counts as medium-sized. V usage is TRBV20-1 and J usage is TRBJ1-1; the match to TRBD1 covers 9 bases. The CDR3 runs to 16 residues. The J segment lost 4 bases and the V segment lost 2 bases, leaving 11 bases of the junction unmatched. CDR1 and CDR2 (germline): DFQATT, SNEGSKA (reference sequence). The CDR3 DNA follows: TGCAGTGCTAGAAGGCCTACAGGGGGCACGGGCACTGAAGCTTTCTTT. Translating it yields CSARRPTGGTGTEAFF.

This clonotype was seen many times. The chain has TRBV7-6 and TRBJ2-6; D gene ambiguous. This CDR3 has 14 amino acids. The V gene's germline CDR1 is SGHVS and CDR2 FNYEAQ. V gave up 5 bases and J gave up 2 bases, with 7 bases separating them. The CDR3 nucleotides read TGTGCCAGCAGCCCGTCCCCTGGGGCCAACGTCCTGACTTTC. Amino acids: CASSPSPGANVLTF.

In its sample, this clonotype ranks as medium-sized (0.01 to 0.1%). The chain carries TRBV25-1 and TRBJ1-5; D may be TRBD1 (6 bases). Germline CDR1 is MGHDK and CDR2 is SYGVNS. CDR3 length equals 14 residues. The V end was cut by 3 bases, the J end by 7 bases, with 13 bases between. CDR3 protein: CASSDPGAVQPQHF. The CDR3 DNA follows: TGTGCCAGCAGTGATCCAGGGGCAGTACAGCCCCAGCATTTT.

This clonotype was seen repeatedly, ten times or more. The chain couples TRBV5-5 to TRBJ1-5, with 11 bases fitting TRBD1. J gave up 9 bases and V 4 bases, and 6 bases lay outside the gene matches. This CDR3 spans 14 amino acids. The V gene's germline CDR1 is SGHKS and CDR2 YYEKEE (reference sequence). The CDR3 region has the DNA TGTGCCAGCAGCCAAGGGACAGGGGGTCTGCCCCAGCATTTT. Its protein is CASSQGTGGLPQHF.

This clonotype was detected many times. The chain couples TRBV27 to TRBJ2-7; possible D gene TRBD2, 6 bases. Germline V gives CDR1 MNHEY, CDR2 SMNVEV (reference sequence). The CDR3 totals 14 residues. V was pared by 5 bases and J by 7 bases, with 18 bases between. CDR3 in DNA: TGTGCCAGCAGTCCAATAGCGGCCCCGGGTGAGCAGTACTTC. It specifies CASSPIAAPGEQYF.

This clonotype occurred many times. This chain uses TRBV28 with TRBJ2-2, with 7 bases aligning to TRBD1. The CDR3 loop spans 12 amino acids. The germline V gene encodes CDR1 MDHEN and CDR2 SYDVKM. After removal of 6 bases from V and 5 bases from J, the junction contained 0 bases not matched to a gene. CDR3 sequence reads: CASRTGTGELFF. The CDR3 DNA sequence: TGTGCCAGCAGGACAGGGACCGGGGAGCTGTTTTTT. The full variable domain, in which reference TRBV28 and TRBJ2-2 provide the parts outside the CDR3, is DVKVTQSSRYLVKRTGEKVFLECVQDMDHENMFWYRQDPGLGLRLIYFSYDVKMKEKGDIPEGYSVSREKKERFSLILESASTNQTSMYLCASRTGTGELFFGEGSRLTVL.

This clonotype was recorded at least ten times. V and J are TRBV5-1 and TRBJ1-1; no clear D. Germline CDR1 is SGHRS and CDR2 is YFSETQ. The CDR3 spans 13 residues. The V and J ends lost 2 bases and 1 base respectively, with 6 bases between them. CDR3 DNA sequence: TGCGCCAGCAGCTTTAAGTCGAACACTGAAGCTTTCTTT. It encodes CASSFKSNTEAFF.

This clonotype was detected many times. The chain is built from TRBV3-1 and TRBJ2-7, with D hard to call. Looked up from germline, CDR1 is LGHDT and CDR2 is YNNKEL (reference sequence). The CDR3 extends over 15 amino acids. Trimming pared 4 bases from V and 2 bases from J, leaving 15 bases between. The DNA for the CDR3 is TGTGCCAGCAGCCTCGGACGACCAACCGCCTACGAGCAGTACTTC. Translating it yields CASSLGRPTAYEQYF.